The present T cell receptor beta chain was sequenced within a study of blood T cell repertoires in COVID-19. This clone was counted a single time. V was clipped by 1 base and J by 12 bases; unmatched bases: 4. The germline CDR1 and CDR2 sequences are SGHTA and FQGNSA. The CDR3 runs 14 residues. Libraries were prepared by immunoSEQ multiplex PCR; TCRdb keeps only in-frame clonotypes and omits some of them. This table has fewer than 200,000 clones, 65% to 85% appearing once. Material: peripheral blood. The chain recombines TRBV7-2 with TRBJ2-1; 12 positions agree with TRBD2. This receptor was obtained from an elderly woman with acute or convalescent COVID-19. CDR3 residues: CASSLDATSGGQFF. CDR3 bases: TGTGCCAGCAGCTTAGACGCGACTAGCGGGGGGCAGTTCTTC.